These 15 T cell receptor beta chains were sequenced from one sample in a study of T-cell reconstitution after alpha-beta-depleted transplantation in children. During its preparation, the TCRbeta library received unique molecular identifiers. MiXCR was run by TCRdb on the PCR reads, yielding one entry per CDR3 protein. The sample has fewer than 550,000 distinct CDR3 sequences, about an eighth seen once. Source: PBMCs, mostly from graft donor cells, taken 180 days after TCRalphabeta/CD19-depleted stem cell transplant. The receptor set was obtained from a female patient aged 2-9 years who had a stem cell transplant for aplastic anemia, so the T cells may come from the graft donor.

This clonotype was counted a few times. The V and J genes are TRBV7-2 and TRBJ2-2, with D hard to call. V was shortened by 5 bases and J by 4 bases, with 17 bases between the two germline ends. The germline gives CDR1 SGHTA, CDR2 FQGNSA. The length of the CDR3 is 16 residues. CDR3 region: CASSLKARPVTGELFF. Written as DNA, the CDR3 is TGTGCCAGCAGCCTAAAGGCCAGGCCGGTCACCGGGGAGCTGTTTTTT.

This clonotype was counted a few times. The rearrangement links TRBV7-2 to TRBJ2-1; a weak D match, TRBD1 (5 bases). V was trimmed by 1 base and J by 6 bases, leaving 10 bases between them. The CDR3 has 14 residues. In germline, CDR1 is SGHTA, CDR2 FQGNSA. CDR3 in DNA: TGTGCCAGCAGCTTAGTCCAGGGCGGCAATGAGCAGTTCTTC. It specifies CASSLVQGGNEQFF.

This rearrangement joins TRBV28 to TRBJ2-7, with TRBD2 matching over 7 bases. Trimming at V came to 3 bases and at J to 4 bases, leaving 9 bases not matched to a gene. Germline CDR1 MDHEN, CDR2 SYDVKM. The CDR3 covers 15 residues. As DNA, the CDR3 is TGTGCCAGCAGTTTTTACGGACTAGTGAATTACGAGCAGTACTTC. Translated, it gives CASSFYGLVNYEQYF.

This sequence joins TRBV24-1 and TRBJ2-3; D call uncertain. V was cut by 3 bases and J by 2 bases, with 5 bases left in between. This CDR3 comprises 13 residues. Germline loops: CDR1 KGHDR, CDR2 SFDVKD. Here the CDR3 DNA reads TGTGCCACCAGTGATCCTCCCACAGATACGCAGTATTTT. Its protein is CATSDPPTDTQYF.

In this sample, this clonotype turned up a few times. The chain has TRBV20-1 and TRBJ2-5; possibly TRBD1 for D (6 bases). Per germline, CDR1 DFQATT and CDR2 SNEGSKA (reference sequence). Trimming pared 3 bases from V and 4 bases from J, leaving 9 bases between. CDR3 length: 12 residues. This chain's CDR3 is CSASVGGETQYF. CDR3 nucleotide sequence: TGCAGTGCTAGCGTAGGGGGAGAGACCCAGTACTTC.

The chain carries TRBV19 and TRBJ1-2; TRBD1 might be the D (5 bases). The CDR3 is made up of 17 amino acids. From germline, CDR1 is LNHDA and CDR2 SQIVND (reference sequence). V shed 3 bases and J shed 4 bases, with 21 bases lying between them. The CDR3 DNA sequence: TGTGCCAGTAGTATTATAAGAGGGGCAGGCCGAAGCTATGGCTACACCTTC. Translated, it gives CASSIIRGAGRSYGYTF. Drawing the rest from reference TRBV19 and TRBJ1-2, the complete variable domain is DGGITQSPKYLFRKEGQNVTLSCEQNLNHDAMYWYRQDPGQGLRLIYYSQIVNDFQKGDIAEGYSVSREKKESFPLTVTSAQKNPTAFYLCASSIIRGAGRSYGYTFGSGTRLTVV.

This clonotype was seen ten or more times. The chain recombines TRBV7-9 with TRBJ2-1; 8 bases align to TRBD2. Looked up from germline, CDR1 is SEHNR and CDR2 is FQNEAQ (reference sequence). This CDR3 is built from 18 residues. The ends lost 1 base at V and 8 bases at J; junction bases unmatched: 16. The CDR3 bases are TGTGCCAGCAGCTTAGTCACGGCAGGGTGGACTAGCCACTATGAGCAGTTCTTC. The encoded protein is CASSLVTAGWTSHYEQFF.

This clonotype appeared a few times. This chain links TRBV4-3 with TRBJ2-1; D not resolved. CDR3 size: 15 residues. The germline V gene has CDR1 LGHNA and CDR2 YSLEER. The V end lost 1 base, the J end lost 0 bases, and 7 bases lay between the germline ends. This chain's CDR3 is CASSQAGLSYNEQFF. CDR3 sequence (DNA): TGCGCCAGCAGCCAAGCGGGCCTCTCCTACAATGAGCAGTTCTTC.

This clonotype was detected once. The chain carries TRBV15 and TRBJ2-7; TRBD1 agrees at 8 bases. The CDR3 is 14 amino acids. V lost 5 bases to trimming and J lost 1 base; unmatched junction nucleotides: 4. Per the germline V gene, CDR1 is LNHNV and CDR2 is YYDKDF (reference sequence). CDR3: CATSGTGRSYEQYF. In DNA form, the CDR3 reads TGTGCCACCAGCGGGACAGGTCGATCCTACGAGCAGTACTTC.

This clonotype was seen ten or more times. This chain uses TRBV6-5 with TRBJ2-7, with D possibly called TRBD1 or TRBD2 (6 bases each). Trimming took 5 bases from V and 0 from J, leaving 11 bases between them. Germline V gives CDR1 MNHEY, CDR2 SVGAGI. This CDR3 spans 14 amino acids. The DNA of the CDR3 is TGTGCCAGCAGTATACAGGGACTCTCCTACGAGCAGTACGTC. This encodes CASSIQGLSYEQYV.

V and J are TRBV7-2 and TRBJ1-2; 8 nucleotides line up with TRBD1. Germline loops: CDR1 SGHTA, CDR2 FQGNSA. CDR3 length: 16 residues. V shed 6 bases, J shed 4 bases, and the junction held 13 bases outside the gene matches. In DNA form, the CDR3 reads TGTGCCAGCAGACCCAAGCGGGTGGACAGGGCCTATGGCTACACCTTC. Translated, it gives CASRPKRVDRAYGYTF.

This clonotype has a handful of counts. The J gene is TRBJ1-1, the V gene TRBV6-5; no reliable D call. Trimming shortened V by 0 bases and J by 6 bases, and 17 bases separated the two germline ends. Germline CDR1 MNHEY, CDR2 SVGAGI. This CDR3 has 16 residues. This chain's CDR3 is CASSYSMLTYLAEAFF. CDR3 nucleotide sequence: TGTGCCAGCAGTTACTCGATGCTCACATACTTGGCTGAAGCTTTCTTT.

This clonotype occurred many times. The chain links TRBV7-3 to TRBJ2-1; no firm D call. The CDR3 is made up of 16 amino acids. Germline V gene sequence: CDR1 SGHTA, CDR2 FQGTGA. The V end lost 5 bases, the J end lost 3 bases, and 17 bases lay between the germline ends. The CDR3: CASSPKGTTNYNEQFF. The CDR3 nucleotides are TGTGCCAGCAGCCCCAAGGGCACTACCAACTACAATGAGCAGTTCTTC.

This clonotype has ten or more counts. The chain joins TRBV7-2 to TRBJ2-1, with unresolved D. The V end was cut by 0 bases, the J end by 7 bases, with 7 bases between. Germline V gives CDR1 SGHTA, CDR2 FQGNSA. CDR3 size: 13 residues. The CDR3 coding sequence is TGTGCCAGCAGCTTAGCGGGCAGAAATGAGCAGTTCTTC. It translates to CASSLAGRNEQFF.

The gene calls are TRBV28 and TRBJ1-1; maybe TRBD1 (5 bases). Germline assignment: CDR1 MDHEN and CDR2 SYDVKM. This CDR3 has 19 residues. V was pared by 1 base and J by 0 bases, with 21 bases between. The CDR3, as DNA: TGTGCCAGCAGTTTATACCCGGCGGCAGGGTGGGGGGTGAACACTGAAGCTTTCTTT. Its translation is CASSLYPAAGWGVNTEAFF.